The 8 T cell receptor beta chains in this list originate from one sample, sequenced in a study of CD8 T cell repertoires and HIV-1 epitope variants. Clones were read by immunoSEQ multiplex PCR, and TCRdb kept only the in-frame ones, dropping some. The table shows 4,000 to 6,000 clones, with 66% occurring only once. Antigens of these TCRs are unknown. The sample comprised cultured CD8+ T cells derived from PBMCs. These receptors all stem from a male donor with HIV.

The chain employs TRBV19 and TRBJ2-1; D is uncertain. V lost 1 base and J lost 6, with 7 bases in between. CDR3 length: 13 amino acids. Germline CDR1 and CDR2: LNHDA and SQIVND (reference sequence). This CDR3 reads CASSIASGNEQFF. The CDR3 DNA sequence: TGTGCCAGTAGTATAGCGAGTGGCAATGAGCAGTTCTTC.

This clone has more than one count but fewer than ten. The chain couples TRBV19 to TRBJ1-1; D gene ambiguous. V dropped 0 bases and J dropped 6 bases, with 11 bases sitting between them. This CDR3 region has 14 residues. Germline V gene lookup returns CDR1 LNHDA and CDR2 SQIVND (reference sequence). The DNA for the CDR3 is TGTGCCAGTAGTATAGATATTAAGGGCGCTGAAGCTTTCTTT. Its translation is CASSIDIKGAEAFF. Combining the CDR3 with reference TRBV19 and TRBJ1-1 gives the whole variable domain DGGITQSPKYLFRKEGQNVTLSCEQNLNHDAMYWYRQDPGQGLRLIYYSQIVNDFQKGDIAEGYSVSREKKESFPLTVTSAQKNPTAFYLCASSIDIKGAEAFFGQGTRLTVV.

V and J are TRBV18 and TRBJ1-1, with a possible D match to TRBD1 (5 bases). The CDR3 runs 16 residues. Germline-derived CDR1 and CDR2 are KGHSH and LQKENI. The ends were cut back, 3 bases at V and 2 bases at J, with 16 bases in the middle. DNA for the CDR3: TGTGCCAGCTCACCCCGGGACCTATTAGGAAACACTGAAGCTTTCTTT. Protein sequence: CASSPRDLLGNTEAFF.

The chain combines TRBV5-1 with TRBJ2-1; 7 positions agree with TRBD2. From germline, CDR1 is SGHRS and CDR2 YFSETQ. Losses at the gene ends were 4 bases for V and 0 bases for J; bases not matched to a gene: 7. The CDR3 runs 16 residues. CDR3 sequence: CASSPSGGSSYNEQFF. The CDR3 bases are TGCGCCAGCAGCCCGTCGGGGGGTAGCTCCTACAATGAGCAGTTCTTC.

The chain uses TRBV27 and TRBJ1-6; D gene uncertain. The CDR3 is made up of 16 amino acids. Trimming shortened V by 6 bases and J by 8 bases, and 20 bases separated the two germline ends. Germline V gives CDR1 MNHEY, CDR2 SMNVEV (reference sequence). CDR3 sequence (DNA): TGTGCCAGCAGCCAATCCGGGCCGTCTATGGATTCACCCCTCCACTTT. Protein product: CASSQSGPSMDSPLHF.

The count of this clone is one. This sequence joins TRBV27 and TRBJ2-5, with D uncertain. V dropped 5 bases and J dropped 0 bases, with 22 bases sitting between them. Germline V lookup: CDR1 MNHEY, CDR2 SMNVEV (reference sequence). The CDR3 loop spans 18 amino acids. In DNA, the CDR3 is TGTGCCAGCAGTCCCGGACCCCCCGGTTACCCTTACCAAGAGACCCAGTACTTC. Its protein product is CASSPGPPGYPYQETQYF.

V is TRBV27 and J is TRBJ2-2; 12 nucleotides match TRBD2. Trimming at V came to 4 bases and at J to 5 bases, leaving 11 bases not matched to a gene. This CDR3 comprises 18 residues. From germline, CDR1 is MNHEY and CDR2 SMNVEV (reference sequence). CDR3: CASSSATTSGGATGELFF. The CDR3 bases are TGTGCCAGCAGTTCCGCCACGACTAGCGGGGGAGCAACCGGGGAGCTGTTTTTT.

This clone was counted once. The chain couples TRBV5-4 to TRBJ2-2; perhaps D is TRBD1 or TRBD2 (6 bases each). The CDR3 contains 16 residues. Germline V lookup: CDR1 SGHNT, CDR2 YYREEE (reference sequence). V was trimmed by 0 bases and J by 6 bases, leaving 15 bases between them. The CDR3 DNA reads as TGTGCCAGCAGCTTGGTAGTGGGGGGCTCCCCCGGGGAGCTGTTTTTT. The encoded protein is CASSLVVGGSPGELFF. Combining the CDR3 with reference TRBV5-4 and TRBJ2-2 gives the whole variable domain ETGVTQSPTHLIKTRGQQVTLRCSSQSGHNTVSWYQQALGQGPQFIFQYYREEENGRGNFPPRFSGLQFPNYSSELNVNALELDDSALYLCASSLVVGGSPGELFFGEGSRLTVL.